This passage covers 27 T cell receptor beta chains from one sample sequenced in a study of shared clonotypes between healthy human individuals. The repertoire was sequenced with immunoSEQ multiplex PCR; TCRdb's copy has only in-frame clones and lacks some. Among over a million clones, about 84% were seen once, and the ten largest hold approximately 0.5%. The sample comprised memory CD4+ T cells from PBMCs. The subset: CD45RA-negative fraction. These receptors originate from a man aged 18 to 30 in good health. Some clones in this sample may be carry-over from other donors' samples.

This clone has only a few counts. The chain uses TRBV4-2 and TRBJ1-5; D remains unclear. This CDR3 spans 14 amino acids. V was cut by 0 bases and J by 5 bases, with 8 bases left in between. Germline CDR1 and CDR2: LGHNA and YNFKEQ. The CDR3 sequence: CASSQDPSDQPQHF. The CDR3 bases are TGTGCCAGCAGCCAAGATCCCTCAGATCAGCCCCAGCATTTT.

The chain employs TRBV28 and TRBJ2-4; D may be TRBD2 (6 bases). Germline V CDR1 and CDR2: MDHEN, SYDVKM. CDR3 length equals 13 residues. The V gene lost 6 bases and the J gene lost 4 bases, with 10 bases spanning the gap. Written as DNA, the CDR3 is TGTGCCAGCAGCGTGAGCGGGAAAAACATTCAGTACTTC. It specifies CASSVSGKNIQYF.

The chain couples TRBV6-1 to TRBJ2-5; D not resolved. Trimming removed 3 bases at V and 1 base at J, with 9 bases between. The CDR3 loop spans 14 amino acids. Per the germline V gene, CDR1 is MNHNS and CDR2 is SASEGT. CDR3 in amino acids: CASSDGGSQETQYF. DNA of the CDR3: TGTGCCAGCAGTGATGGCGGCAGCCAAGAGACCCAGTACTTC.

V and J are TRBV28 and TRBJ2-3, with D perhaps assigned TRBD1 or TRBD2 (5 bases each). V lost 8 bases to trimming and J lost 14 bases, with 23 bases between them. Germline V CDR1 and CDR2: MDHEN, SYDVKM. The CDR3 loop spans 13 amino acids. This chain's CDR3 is CASVVSGREDRYF. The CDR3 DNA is TGTGCCAGCGTGGTTAGTGGACGGGAAGACAGGTATTTT.

CDR3 amino acids: CASSIGLGTDTQYF. The CDR3 nucleotides are TGTGCCAGTAGTATAGGACTAGGCACAGATACGCAGTATTTT. The genes are TRBV19 and TRBJ2-3, with a tentative D call TRBD2 (6 bases). The V and J ends lost 1 base and 1 base respectively, with 6 bases between them. In germline, CDR1 is LNHDA, CDR2 SQIVND (reference sequence). The CDR3 contains 14 residues.

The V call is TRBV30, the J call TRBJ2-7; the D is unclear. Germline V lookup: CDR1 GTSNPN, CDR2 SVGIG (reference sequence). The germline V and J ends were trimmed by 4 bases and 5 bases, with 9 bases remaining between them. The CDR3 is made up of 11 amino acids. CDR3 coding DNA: TGTGCCTGGACTCGGGCCGACGAGCAGTACTTC. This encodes CAWTRADEQYF.

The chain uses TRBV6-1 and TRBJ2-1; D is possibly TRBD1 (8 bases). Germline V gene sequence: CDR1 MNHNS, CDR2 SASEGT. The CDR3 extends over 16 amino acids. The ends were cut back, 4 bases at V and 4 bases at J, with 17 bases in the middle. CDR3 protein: CASSAIDRGLYNEQFF. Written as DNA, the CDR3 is TGTGCCAGCAGTGCAATCGACAGGGGACTATACAATGAGCAGTTCTTC.

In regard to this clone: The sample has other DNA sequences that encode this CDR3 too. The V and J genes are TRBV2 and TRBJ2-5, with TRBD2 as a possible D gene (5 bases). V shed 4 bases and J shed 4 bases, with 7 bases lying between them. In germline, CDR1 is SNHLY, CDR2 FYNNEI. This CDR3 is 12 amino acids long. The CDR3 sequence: CASSVGRETQYF. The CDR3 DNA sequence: TGTGCCAGCAGTGTAGGGAGAGAGACCCAGTACTTC.

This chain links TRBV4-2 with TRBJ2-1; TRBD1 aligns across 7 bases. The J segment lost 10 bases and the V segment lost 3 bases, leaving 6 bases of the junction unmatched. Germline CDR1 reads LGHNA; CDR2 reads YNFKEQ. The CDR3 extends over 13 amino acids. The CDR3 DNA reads TGTGCCAGCAGCCATGACGAGGGGGCGGAGCAGTTCTTC. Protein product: CASSHDEGAEQFF.

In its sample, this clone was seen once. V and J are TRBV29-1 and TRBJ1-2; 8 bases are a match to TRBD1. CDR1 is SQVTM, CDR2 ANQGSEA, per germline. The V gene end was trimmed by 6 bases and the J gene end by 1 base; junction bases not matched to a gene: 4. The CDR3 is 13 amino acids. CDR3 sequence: CSVGQGNNYGYTF. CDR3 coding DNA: TGCAGCGTCGGACAGGGAAATAACTATGGCTACACCTTC. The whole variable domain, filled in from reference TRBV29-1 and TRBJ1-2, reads SAVISQKPSRDICQRGTSLTIQCQVDSQVTMMFWYRQQPGQSLTLIATANQGSEATYESGFVIDKFPISRPNLTFSTLTVSNMSPEDSSIYLCSVGQGNNYGYTFGSGTRLTVV.

CDR3 bases: TGTGCCTGGAGTCCGGGCCACCACCCAAATTCACCCCTCCACTTT. Residues: CAWSPGHHPNSPLHF. The V and J genes are TRBV30 and TRBJ1-6; D is uncertain. The CDR3 contains 15 residues. Trimming took 2 bases from V and 7 from J, leaving 15 bases between them. Germline V gene data show CDR1 as GTSNPN and CDR2 as SVGIG (reference sequence).

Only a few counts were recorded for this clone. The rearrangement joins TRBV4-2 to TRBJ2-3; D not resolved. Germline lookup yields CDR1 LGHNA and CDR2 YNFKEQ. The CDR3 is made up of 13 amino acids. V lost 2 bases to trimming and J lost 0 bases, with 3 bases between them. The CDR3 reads CASSQRSTDTQYF. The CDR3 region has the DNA TGTGCCAGCAGCCAAAGGAGCACAGATACGCAGTATTTT.

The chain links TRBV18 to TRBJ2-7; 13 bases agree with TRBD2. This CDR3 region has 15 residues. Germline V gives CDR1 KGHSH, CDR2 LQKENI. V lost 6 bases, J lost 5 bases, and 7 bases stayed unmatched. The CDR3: CASSRLAGGPNEQYF. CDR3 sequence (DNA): TGTGCCAGCTCGCGACTAGCGGGAGGTCCCAACGAGCAGTACTTC. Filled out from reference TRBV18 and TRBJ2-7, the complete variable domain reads NAGVMQNPRHLVRRRGQEARLRCSPMKGHSHVYWYRQLPEEGLKFMVYLQKENIIDESGMPKERFSAEFPKEGPSILRIQQVVRGDSAAYFCASSRLAGGPNEQYFGPGTRLTVT.

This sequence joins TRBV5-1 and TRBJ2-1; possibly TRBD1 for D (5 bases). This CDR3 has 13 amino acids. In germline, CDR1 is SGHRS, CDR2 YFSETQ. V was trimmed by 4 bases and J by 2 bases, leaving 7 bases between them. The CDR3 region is CASSPDTYNEQFF. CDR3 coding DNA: TGCGCCAGCAGCCCGGACACCTACAATGAGCAGTTCTTC. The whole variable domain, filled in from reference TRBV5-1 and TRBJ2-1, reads KAGVTQTPRYLIKTRGQQVTLSCSPISGHRSVSWYQQTPGQGLQFLFEYFSETQRNKGNFPGRFSGRQFSNSRSEMNVSTLELGDSALYLCASSPDTYNEQFFGPGTRLTVL.

The CDR3 nucleotides read TGTGCCAGCAGCTTAGGACACAGGGTCTTAGGGTGGGAGCAGTACTTC. Translating it yields CASSLGHRVLGWEQYF. The gene calls are TRBV7-2 and TRBJ2-7; D is perhaps TRBD1 (6 bases). V was trimmed by 1 base and J by 7 bases, leaving 20 bases between them. The CDR3 has 16 amino acids. Germline loops: CDR1 SGHTA, CDR2 FQGNSA.

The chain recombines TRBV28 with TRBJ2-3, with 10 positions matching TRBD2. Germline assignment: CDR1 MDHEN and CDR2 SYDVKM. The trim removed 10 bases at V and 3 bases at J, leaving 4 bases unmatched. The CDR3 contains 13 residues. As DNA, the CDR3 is TGTGCCACGGTACTAGCGGGAACAGATACGCAGTATTTT. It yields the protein CATVLAGTDTQYF. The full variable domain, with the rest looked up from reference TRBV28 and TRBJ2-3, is DVKVTQSSRYLVKRTGEKVFLECVQDMDHENMFWYRQDPGLGLRLIYFSYDVKMKEKGDIPEGYSVSREKKERFSLILESASTNQTSMYLCATVLAGTDTQYFGPGTRLTVL.

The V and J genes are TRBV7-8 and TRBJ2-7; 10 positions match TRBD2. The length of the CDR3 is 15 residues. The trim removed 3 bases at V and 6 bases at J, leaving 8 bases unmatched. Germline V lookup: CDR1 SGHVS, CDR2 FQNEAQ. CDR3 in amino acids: CASSFTSGISSEQYF. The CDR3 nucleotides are TGTGCCAGCAGCTTTACTAGCGGGATCTCGTCCGAGCAGTACTTC.

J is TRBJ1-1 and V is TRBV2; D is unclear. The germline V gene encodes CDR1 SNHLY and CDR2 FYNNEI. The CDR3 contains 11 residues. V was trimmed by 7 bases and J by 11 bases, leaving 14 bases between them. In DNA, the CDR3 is TGTGCCAGCAAGGAGAACATTATGGCTTTCTTT. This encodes CASKENIMAFF.

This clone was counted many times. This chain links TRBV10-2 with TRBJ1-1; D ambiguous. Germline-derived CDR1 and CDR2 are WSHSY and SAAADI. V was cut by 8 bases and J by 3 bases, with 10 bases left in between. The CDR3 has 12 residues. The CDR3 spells CASSKTHTEAFF. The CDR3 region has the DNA TGCGCCAGCTCAAAGACGCACACTGAAGCTTTCTTT.

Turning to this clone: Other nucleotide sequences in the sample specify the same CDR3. In DNA form, the CDR3 reads TGTGCCAGCAGTGAACTTCAGCCCCAGCATTTT. As protein: CASSELQPQHF. This chain uses TRBV6-1 with TRBJ1-5; D unresolved. There are 11 residues in the CDR3. In germline, CDR1 is MNHNS, CDR2 SASEGT. The germline V and J ends were trimmed by 2 bases and 6 bases, with 2 bases remaining between them.

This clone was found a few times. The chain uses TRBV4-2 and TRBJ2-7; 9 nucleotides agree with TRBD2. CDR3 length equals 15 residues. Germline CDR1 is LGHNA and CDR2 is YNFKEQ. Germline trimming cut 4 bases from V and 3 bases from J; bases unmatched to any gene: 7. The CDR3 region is CASSPRSGRFYEQYF. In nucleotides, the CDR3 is TGTGCCAGCAGCCCCCGGAGCGGGAGGTTCTACGAGCAGTACTTC.

CDR3 protein: CAWSLEETQYF. The DNA for the CDR3 is TGTGCCTGGAGTCTAGAGGAGACCCAGTACTTC. The chain combines TRBV30 with TRBJ2-5; D is unresolved. V dropped 2 bases and J dropped 5 bases, with 6 bases sitting between them. CDR1 is GTSNPN, CDR2 SVGIG, per germline (reference sequence). The CDR3 consists of 11 residues.

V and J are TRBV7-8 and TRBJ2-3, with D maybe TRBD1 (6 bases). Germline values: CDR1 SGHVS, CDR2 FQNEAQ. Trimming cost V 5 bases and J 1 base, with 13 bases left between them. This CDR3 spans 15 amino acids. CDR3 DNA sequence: TGTGCCAGCAGCAGAAAACAGGGAGGCACAGATACGCAGTATTTT. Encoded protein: CASSRKQGGTDTQYF.

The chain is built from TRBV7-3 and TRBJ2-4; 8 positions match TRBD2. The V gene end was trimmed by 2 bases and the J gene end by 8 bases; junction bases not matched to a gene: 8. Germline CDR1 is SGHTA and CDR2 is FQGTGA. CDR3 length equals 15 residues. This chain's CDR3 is CASSLFGTSRDIQYF. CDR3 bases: TGTGCCAGCAGCTTATTTGGGACTAGTAGGGACATTCAGTACTTC.

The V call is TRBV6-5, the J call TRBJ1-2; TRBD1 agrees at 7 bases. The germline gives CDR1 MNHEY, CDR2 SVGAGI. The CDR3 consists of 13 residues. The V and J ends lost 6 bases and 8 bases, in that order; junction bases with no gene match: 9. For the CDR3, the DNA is TGTGCCAGCAGATCAGACAGGGTCGGGGGCTACACCTTC. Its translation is CASRSDRVGGYTF.

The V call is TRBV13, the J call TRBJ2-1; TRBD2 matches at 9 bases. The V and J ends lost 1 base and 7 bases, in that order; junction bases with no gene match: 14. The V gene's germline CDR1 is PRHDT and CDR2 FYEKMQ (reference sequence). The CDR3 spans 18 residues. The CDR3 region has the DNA TGTGCCAGCAGCTTAGAACCTTTGGAGCGGGGGGAGAGGAATGAGCAGTTCTTC. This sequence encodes CASSLEPLERGERNEQFF.

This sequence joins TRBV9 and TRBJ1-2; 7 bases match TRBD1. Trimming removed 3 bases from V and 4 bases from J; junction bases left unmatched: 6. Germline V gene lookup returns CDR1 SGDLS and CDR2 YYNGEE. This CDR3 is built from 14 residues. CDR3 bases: TGTGCCAGCAGCGAGAGGGGGCAGGGCTATGGCTACACCTTC. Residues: CASSERGQGYGYTF.